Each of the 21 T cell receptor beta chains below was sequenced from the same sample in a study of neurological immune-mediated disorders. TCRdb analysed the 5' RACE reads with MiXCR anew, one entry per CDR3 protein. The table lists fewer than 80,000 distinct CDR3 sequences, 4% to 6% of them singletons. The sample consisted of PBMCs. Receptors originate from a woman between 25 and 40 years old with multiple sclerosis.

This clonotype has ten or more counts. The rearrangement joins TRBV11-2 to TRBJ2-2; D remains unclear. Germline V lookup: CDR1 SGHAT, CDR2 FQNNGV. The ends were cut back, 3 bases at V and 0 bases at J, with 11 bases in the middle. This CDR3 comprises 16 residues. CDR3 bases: TGTGCCAGCAGCTTGTTGCCTGGCGCGAACACCGGGGAGCTGTTTTTT. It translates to CASSLLPGANTGELFF.

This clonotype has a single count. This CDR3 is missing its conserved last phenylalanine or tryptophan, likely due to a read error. The CDR3 DNA sequence: TGCGCCAGCAGCATGGTCCCAGACAGGAGAGGCTACACCTAC. It is translated as CASSMVPDRRGYTY. The chain uses TRBV5-1 and TRBJ1-2; a weak D match, TRBD1 (6 bases). Germline CDR1 is SGHRS and CDR2 is YFSETQ. V shed 4 bases and J shed 8 bases, with 18 bases lying between them. The CDR3 consists of 14 residues.

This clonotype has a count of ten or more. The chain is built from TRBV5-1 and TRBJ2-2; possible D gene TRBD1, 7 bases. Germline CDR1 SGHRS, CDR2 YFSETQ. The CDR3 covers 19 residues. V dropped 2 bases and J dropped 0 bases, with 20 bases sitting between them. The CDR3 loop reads CASSLKLQGGGANTGELFF. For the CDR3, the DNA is TGCGCCAGCAGCTTAAAACTCCAGGGGGGTGGCGCGAACACCGGGGAGCTGTTTTTT.

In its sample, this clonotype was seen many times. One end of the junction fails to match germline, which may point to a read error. CDR3 loop: CASSELTGEVPQNF. DNA of the CDR3: TGCGCCAGCAGTGAGTTGACAGGGGAAGTTCCCCAGAATTTT. The rearrangement links TRBV10-2 to TRBJ1-5; 8 bases match TRBD1. Germline V CDR1 and CDR2: WSHSY, SAAADI. There are 14 residues in the CDR3.

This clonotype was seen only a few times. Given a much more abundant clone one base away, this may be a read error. The CDR3 spells CASTQRESPLHF. CDR3 nucleotides: TGCGCCAGCACTCAAAGGGAGTCACCCCTCCACTTT. The V call is TRBV10-2, the J call TRBJ1-6; D remains ambiguous. Germline V gene data show CDR1 as WSHSY and CDR2 as SAAADI. Trimming removed 7 bases at V and 10 bases at J, with 11 bases between. The CDR3 contains 12 residues.

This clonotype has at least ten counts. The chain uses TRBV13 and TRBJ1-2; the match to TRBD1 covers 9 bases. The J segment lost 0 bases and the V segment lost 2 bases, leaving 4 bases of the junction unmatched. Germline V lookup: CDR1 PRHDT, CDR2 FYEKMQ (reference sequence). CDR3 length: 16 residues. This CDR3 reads CASSLRTGASNYGYTF. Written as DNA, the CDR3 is TGTGCCAGCAGCTTACGGACAGGGGCGTCTAACTATGGCTACACCTTC.

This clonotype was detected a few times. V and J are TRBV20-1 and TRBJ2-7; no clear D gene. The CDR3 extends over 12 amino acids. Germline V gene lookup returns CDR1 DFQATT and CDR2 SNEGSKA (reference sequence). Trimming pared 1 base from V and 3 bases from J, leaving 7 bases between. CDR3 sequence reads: CSARGESYEQYF. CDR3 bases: TGCAGTGCTAGAGGTGAAAGCTACGAGCAGTACTTC.

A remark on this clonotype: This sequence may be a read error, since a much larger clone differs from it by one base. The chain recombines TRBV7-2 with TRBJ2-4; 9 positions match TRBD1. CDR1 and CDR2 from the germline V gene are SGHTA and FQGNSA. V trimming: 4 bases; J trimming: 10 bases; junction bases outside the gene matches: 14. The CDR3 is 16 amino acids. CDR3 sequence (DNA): TGTGCCAGCAGCTCACAACCGGGACAGGGTGGGGAAATTCAGTACTTC. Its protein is CASSSQPGQGGEIQYF.

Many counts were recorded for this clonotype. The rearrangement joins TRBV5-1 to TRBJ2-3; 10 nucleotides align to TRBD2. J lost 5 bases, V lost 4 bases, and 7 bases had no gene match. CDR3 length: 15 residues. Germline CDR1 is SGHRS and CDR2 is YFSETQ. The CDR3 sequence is CASSRGGTSEDTQYF. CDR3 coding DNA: TGCGCCAGCAGCCGGGGCGGGACTAGCGAAGATACGCAGTATTTT.

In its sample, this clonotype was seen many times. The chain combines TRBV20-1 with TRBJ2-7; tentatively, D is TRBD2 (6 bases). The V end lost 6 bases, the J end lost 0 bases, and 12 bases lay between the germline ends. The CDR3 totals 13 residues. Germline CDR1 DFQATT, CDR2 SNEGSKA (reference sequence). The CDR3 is CSARRGFSYEQYF. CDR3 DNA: TGCAGTGCCCGGAGGGGTTTCTCCTACGAGCAGTACTTC.

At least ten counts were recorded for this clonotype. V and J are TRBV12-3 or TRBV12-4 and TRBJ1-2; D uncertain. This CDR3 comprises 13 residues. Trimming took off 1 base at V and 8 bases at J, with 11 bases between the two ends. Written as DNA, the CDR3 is TGTGCCAGCAGTTTAGATGGAGTGGGGGGCTACACCTTC. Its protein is CASSLDGVGGYTF.

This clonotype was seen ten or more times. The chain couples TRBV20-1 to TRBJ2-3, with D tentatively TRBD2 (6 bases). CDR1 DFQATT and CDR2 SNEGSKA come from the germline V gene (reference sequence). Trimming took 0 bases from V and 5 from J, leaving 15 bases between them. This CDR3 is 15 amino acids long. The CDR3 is CSARDGAGNQDTQYF. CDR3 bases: TGCAGTGCTAGAGATGGGGCGGGAAACCAAGATACGCAGTATTTT.

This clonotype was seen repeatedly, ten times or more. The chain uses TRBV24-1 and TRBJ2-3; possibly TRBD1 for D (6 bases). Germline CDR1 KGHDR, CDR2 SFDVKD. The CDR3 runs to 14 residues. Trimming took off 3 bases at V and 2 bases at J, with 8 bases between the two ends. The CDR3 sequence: CATSDRDITDTQYF. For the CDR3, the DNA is TGTGCCACCAGTGATCGGGACATCACAGATACGCAGTATTTT.

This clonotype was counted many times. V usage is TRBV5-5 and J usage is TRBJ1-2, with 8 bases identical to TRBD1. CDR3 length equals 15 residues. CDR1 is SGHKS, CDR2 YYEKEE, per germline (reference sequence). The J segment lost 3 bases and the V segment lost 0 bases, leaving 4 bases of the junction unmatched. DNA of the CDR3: TGTGCCAGCAGCTTGGATGACAGGGGCTACTATGGCTACACCTTC. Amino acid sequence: CASSLDDRGYYGYTF.

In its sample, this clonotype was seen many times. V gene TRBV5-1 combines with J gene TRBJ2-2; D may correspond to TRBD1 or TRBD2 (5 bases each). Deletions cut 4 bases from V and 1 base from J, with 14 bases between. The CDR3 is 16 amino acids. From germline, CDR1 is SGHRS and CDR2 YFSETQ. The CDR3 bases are TGCGCCAGCAGCGTGTACGGGGCGGGGAACACCGGGGAGCTGTTTTTT. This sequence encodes CASSVYGAGNTGELFF. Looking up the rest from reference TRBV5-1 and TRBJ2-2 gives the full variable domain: KAGVTQTPRYLIKTRGQQVTLSCSPISGHRSVSWYQQTPGQGLQFLFEYFSETQRNKGNFPGRFSGRQFSNSRSEMNVSTLELGDSALYLCASSVYGAGNTGELFFGEGSRLTVL.

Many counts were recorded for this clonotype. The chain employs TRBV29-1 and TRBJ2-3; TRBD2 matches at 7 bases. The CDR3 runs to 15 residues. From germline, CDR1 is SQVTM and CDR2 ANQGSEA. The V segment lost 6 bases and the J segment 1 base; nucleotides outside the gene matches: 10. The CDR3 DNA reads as TGCAGCGTCGACCCTCCGGCGGGGGGCACAGATACGCAGTATTTT. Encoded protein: CSVDPPAGGTDTQYF.

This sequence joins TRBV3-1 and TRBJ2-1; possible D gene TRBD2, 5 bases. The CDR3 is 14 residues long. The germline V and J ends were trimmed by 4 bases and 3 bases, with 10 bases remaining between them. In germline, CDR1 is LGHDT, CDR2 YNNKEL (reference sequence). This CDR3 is CASSLAGNYNEQFF. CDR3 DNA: TGTGCCAGCAGCCTCGCCGGGAACTACAATGAGCAGTTCTTC.

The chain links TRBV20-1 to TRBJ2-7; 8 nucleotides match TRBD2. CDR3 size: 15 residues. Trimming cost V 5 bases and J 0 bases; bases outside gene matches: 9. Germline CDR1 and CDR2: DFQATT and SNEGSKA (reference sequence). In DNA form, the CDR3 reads TGCAGTGCTCTAGACATAGCGGGGAGCTCCTACGAGCAGTACTTC. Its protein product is CSALDIAGSSYEQYF.

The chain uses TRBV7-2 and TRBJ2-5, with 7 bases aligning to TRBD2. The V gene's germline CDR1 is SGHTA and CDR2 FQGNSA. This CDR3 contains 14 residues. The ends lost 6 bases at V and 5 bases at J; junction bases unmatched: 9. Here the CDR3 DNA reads TGTGCCAGCAGACAATCGACTAGCTCTGAGACCCAGTACTTC. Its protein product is CASRQSTSSETQYF.

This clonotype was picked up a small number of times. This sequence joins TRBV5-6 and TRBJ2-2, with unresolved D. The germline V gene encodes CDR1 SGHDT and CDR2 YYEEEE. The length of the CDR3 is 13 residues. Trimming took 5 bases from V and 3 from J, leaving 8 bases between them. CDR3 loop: CASSSKHTGELFF. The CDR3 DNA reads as TGTGCCAGCAGTAGTAAGCACACCGGGGAGCTGTTTTTT.

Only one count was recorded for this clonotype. The CDR3 coding sequence is TGTGCCAGCAAGGGGATGACAGGAGAAGAGGGCTATGGCTACACCTTC. Residues: CASKGMTGEEGYGYTF. The chain joins TRBV6-1 to TRBJ1-2; D is possibly TRBD1 (6 bases). V was clipped by 7 bases and J by 4 bases, with 22 bases between them. Germline V gene sequence: CDR1 MNHNS, CDR2 SASEGT. The CDR3 contains 16 residues.